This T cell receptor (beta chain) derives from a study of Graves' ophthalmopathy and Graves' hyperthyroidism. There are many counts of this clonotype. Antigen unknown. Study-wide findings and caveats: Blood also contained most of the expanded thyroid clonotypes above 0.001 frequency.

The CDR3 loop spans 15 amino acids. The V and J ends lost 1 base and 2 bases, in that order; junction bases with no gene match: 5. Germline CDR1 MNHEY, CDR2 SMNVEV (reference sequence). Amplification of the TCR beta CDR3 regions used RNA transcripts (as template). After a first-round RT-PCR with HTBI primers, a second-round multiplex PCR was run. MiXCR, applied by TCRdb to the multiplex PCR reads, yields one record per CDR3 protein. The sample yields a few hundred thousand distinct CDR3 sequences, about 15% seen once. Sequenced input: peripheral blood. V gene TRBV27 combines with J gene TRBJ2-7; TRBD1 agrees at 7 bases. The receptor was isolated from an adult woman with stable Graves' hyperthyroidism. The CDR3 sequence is CASSLFGQVPYEQYF. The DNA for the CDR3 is TGTGCCAGCAGTTTATTCGGACAGGTCCCCTACGAGCAGTACTTC.